This TCR beta chain originates from a study of response to subunit inactivated influenza vaccine. Study findings and constraints: Authors suggested that a seasonal influenza vaccination recruits few new T cells each time.

Germline V gene lookup returns CDR1 MNHEY and CDR2 SMNVEV (reference sequence). Trimming left V 2 bases short and J 3 bases short, with 11 bases between. CDR3 length: 14 residues. This clonotype turned up a few times. Its matching antigen is unknown. TCRdb ran MiXCR on the RT-PCR reads and lists one entry per CDR3 protein. The repertoire holds about 190,000 distinct CDR3 sequences, with 14% as singletons. The source is a man aged 50 or older who received an inactivated influenza vaccine. This chain joins TRBV27 and TRBJ2-7; TRBD2 might be the D (6 bases). The sample here was CD8+ T cells sorted from PBMCs, taken roughly 5 days after vaccination. CDR3 sequence: CASSLGRRGYEQYF. The CDR3 DNA sequence: TGTGCCAGCAGTTTAGGACGGAGGGGCTACGAGCAGTACTTC.